The 7 T cell receptor beta chains given below trace back to one sample, sequenced in a study of blood T cell repertoires in COVID-19. The repertoire was sequenced with immunoSEQ multiplex PCR; TCRdb's copy has only in-frame clones and lacks some. The sample holds 200,000 to 250,000 clones, more than 65% seen once. Material for sequencing was peripheral blood. The receptor source for this set is a woman aged 25 to 39 who had recovered from COVID-19.

This rearrangement joins TRBV2 to TRBJ1-3; TRBD1 might be the D (5 bases). CDR3 length: 15 residues. CDR1 SNHLY and CDR2 FYNNEI come from the germline V gene. The V end was cut by 6 bases, the J end by 0 bases, with 12 bases between. Written as DNA, the CDR3 is TGTGCCAGCAGGCCTAGACAGCTCTCTGGAAACACCATATATTTT. Residues: CASRPRQLSGNTIYF.

The chain is built from TRBV18 and TRBJ2-3, with D possibly TRBD1 on 5 matching bases. Germline V CDR1 and CDR2: KGHSH, LQKENI. V lost 5 bases and J 3 bases, leaving 15 bases between the germline ends. CDR3 length equals 15 residues. CDR3 bases: TGTGCCAGCTCATCCACGCAGGGTCGTACAGATACGCAGTATTTT. Translated, it gives CASSSTQGRTDTQYF.

This clone has a handful of counts. CDR3 protein: CASSLGSAGINEKLFF. The CDR3 DNA sequence: TGTGCCAGCAGCCTGGGGTCTGCAGGGATAAATGAAAAACTGTTTTTT. The genes are TRBV5-6 and TRBJ1-4; tentative D call: TRBD1 (5 bases). CDR3 length: 16 residues. Germline V lookup: CDR1 SGHDT, CDR2 YYEEEE. Trimming stripped 4 bases from V and 5 bases from J, with 18 bases between.

The chain combines TRBV4-1 with TRBJ2-1; D is ambiguous. CDR3 length: 13 amino acids. V was trimmed by 3 bases and J by 10 bases, leaving 13 bases between them. Germline CDR1 reads MGHRA; CDR2 reads YSYEKL. CDR3 bases: TGCGCCAGCAGCCAGACTGTGCCAGAGGAGCAGTTCTTC. It codes for CASSQTVPEEQFF.

V usage is TRBV6-4 and J usage is TRBJ2-7, with TRBD2 as a possible D gene (5 bases). CDR1 is MRHNA, CDR2 SNTAGT, per germline. The CDR3 totals 17 residues. The V and J ends lost 0 bases and 4 bases respectively, with 19 bases between them. The CDR3 DNA reads TGTGCCAGCAGTGACTCCCTTAAAAAAGCGGTAGAATACGAGCAGTACTTC. Protein: CASSDSLKKAVEYEQYF.

A few counts support this clone. As DNA, the CDR3 is TGTGCCAGCTCCCTTCGGCAGGGGCCAACCTACGAGCAGTACTTC. Translating gives CASSLRQGPTYEQYF. The gene calls are TRBV2 and TRBJ2-7; the D gene is possibly TRBD1 (6 bases). Per the germline V gene, CDR1 is SNHLY and CDR2 is FYNNEI. V lost 8 bases and J 2 bases, leaving 19 bases between the germline ends. This CDR3 region has 15 residues.

This clone showed up just a few times. The chain employs TRBV28 and TRBJ2-3, with 9 bases that match TRBD2. V gave up 7 bases and J gave up 8 bases; unmatched junction bases: 13. Looked up from germline, CDR1 is MDHEN and CDR2 is SYDVKM. The CDR3 runs to 15 residues. CDR3 sequence (DNA): TGTGCCAGCAATTTCGAGGCGGGGGGGCAGGGTACGCAGTATTTT. Translating gives CASNFEAGGQGTQYF.